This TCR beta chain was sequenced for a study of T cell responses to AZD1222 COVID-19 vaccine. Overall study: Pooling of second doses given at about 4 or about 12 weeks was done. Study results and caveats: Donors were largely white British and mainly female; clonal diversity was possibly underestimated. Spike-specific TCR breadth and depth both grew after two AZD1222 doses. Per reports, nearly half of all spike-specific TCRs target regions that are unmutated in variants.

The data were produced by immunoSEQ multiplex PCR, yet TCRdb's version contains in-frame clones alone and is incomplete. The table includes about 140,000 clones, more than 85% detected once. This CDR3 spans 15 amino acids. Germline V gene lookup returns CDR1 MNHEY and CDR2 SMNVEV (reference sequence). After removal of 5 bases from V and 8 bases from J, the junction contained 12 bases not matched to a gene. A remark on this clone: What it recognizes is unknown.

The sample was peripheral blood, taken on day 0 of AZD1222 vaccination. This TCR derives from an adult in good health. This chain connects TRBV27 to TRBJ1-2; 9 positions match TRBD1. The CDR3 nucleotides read TGTGCCAGCAGTATAAAAGCCGGGACAGGGTTGGGCTACACCTTC. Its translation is CASSIKAGTGLGYTF.